The next 24 T cell receptor beta chains were all read from a single sample in a study of blood T cell repertoires in COVID-19. Sequencing used immunoSEQ multiplex PCR; TCRdb keeps in-frame clones, though not all of them. Of a few hundred thousand clones listed, about 93% are singletons. Sequenced: peripheral blood. The receptors originated from a woman aged 30 to 39 with COVID-19, enrolled during active disease.

CDR3 coding DNA: TGTGCCAGCAGTCTCATTTTCGACGGGTACGAGCAGTACTTC. Protein sequence: CASSLIFDGYEQYF. The chain employs TRBV28 and TRBJ2-7; D ambiguous. This CDR3 is built from 14 residues. Germline values: CDR1 MDHEN, CDR2 SYDVKM. Trimming shortened V by 5 bases and J by 4 bases, and 15 bases separated the two germline ends.

This clone showed up just once. The V and J genes are TRBV10-3 and TRBJ2-1; 7 bases match TRBD2. The CDR3 contains 16 residues. With V trimmed by 0 bases and J by 10 bases, 12 bases remained unmatched. Looked up from germline, CDR1 is ENHRY and CDR2 is SYGVKD. Here the CDR3 DNA reads TGTGCCATCAGTGAGTCTCCGGGAGGAACGGGCGGGGAGCAGTTCTTC. Protein sequence: CAISESPGGTGGEQFF.

This clone was detected only a few times. V and J are TRBV9 and TRBJ2-1; 13 bases agree with TRBD2. CDR1 and CDR2 from the germline V gene are SGDLS and YYNGEE. The CDR3 has 15 amino acids. The ends lost 0 bases at V and 6 bases at J; junction bases unmatched: 0. The CDR3 here is CASSVGTSGSNEQFF. CDR3 in DNA: TGTGCCAGCAGCGTAGGGACTAGCGGGAGCAATGAGCAGTTCTTC. Full variable domain (remainder filled in from reference TRBV9 and TRBJ2-1): DSGVTQTPKHLITATGQRVTLRCSPRSGDLSVYWYQQSLDQGLQFLIQYYNGEERAKGNILERFSAQQFPDLHSELNLSSLELGDSALYFCASSVGTSGSNEQFFGPGTRLTVL.

This chain joins TRBV28 and TRBJ2-7, with 9 bases that match TRBD2. Germline V gene sequence: CDR1 MDHEN, CDR2 SYDVKM. With 6 bases clipped from V and 6 bases from J, the junction kept 15 bases outside the gene matches. This CDR3 contains 16 residues. The CDR3 sequence is CASSPIGTSNWSEQYF. The CDR3 bases are TGTGCCAGCAGCCCGATCGGGACTAGCAATTGGAGCGAGCAGTACTTC.

The CDR3 spells CASSHRGGYGYTF. The CDR3 DNA follows: TGTGCCAGCAGCCACAGGGGAGGCTATGGCTACACCTTC. The V gene is TRBV6-4, the J gene TRBJ1-2; 7 bases fit TRBD1. Per the germline V gene, CDR1 is MRHNA and CDR2 is SNTAGT. Trimming cost V 6 bases and J 4 bases; bases outside gene matches: 5. The CDR3 spans 13 residues.

V is TRBV3-1 (or the pseudogene TRBV3-2) and J is TRBJ1-1, with D possibly matching TRBD1 (5 bases). CDR1 and CDR2 (germline): LGHDT, YNNKEL (reference sequence). CDR3 length equals 15 residues. V was pared by 0 bases and J by 4 bases, with 12 bases between. CDR3 sequence reads: CASSQDQGWSTEAFF. The CDR3 bases are TGTGCCAGCAGCCAAGATCAGGGCTGGAGCACTGAAGCTTTCTTT.

This chain uses TRBV6-1 with TRBJ1-2; D is undetermined. Deletions cut 0 bases from V and 3 bases from J, with 8 bases between. CDR3 length: 14 amino acids. Germline V gene lookup returns CDR1 MNHNS and CDR2 SASEGT. For the CDR3, the DNA is TGTGCCAGCAGTGAAGCGCTTCGGGACTATGGCTACACCTTC. Protein sequence: CASSEALRDYGYTF.

The chain has TRBV19 and TRBJ1-1; weak D call: TRBD1 (6 bases). The CDR3 has 13 amino acids. Germline V gene lookup returns CDR1 LNHDA and CDR2 SQIVND (reference sequence). The germline V and J ends were trimmed by 7 bases and 4 bases, with 13 bases remaining between them. CDR3 protein: CASTPGGFTEAFF. CDR3 sequence (DNA): TGTGCCAGTACCCCGGGGGGCTTCACTGAAGCTTTCTTT.

The chain carries TRBV29-1 and TRBJ2-1, with 8 positions matching TRBD2. This CDR3 comprises 14 residues. V dropped 3 bases and J dropped 3; count of bases not matched to a gene: 4. CDR1 and CDR2 from the germline V gene are SQVTM and ANQGSEA. CDR3 amino acids: CSVDIAGIYNEQFF. The CDR3 DNA follows: TGCAGCGTTGACATAGCGGGAATCTACAATGAGCAGTTCTTC.

The chain employs TRBV5-1 and TRBJ1-1, with 7 nucleotides matching TRBD1. The V gene end was trimmed by 0 bases and the J gene end by 7 bases; junction bases not matched to a gene: 6. This CDR3 is 14 amino acids long. CDR1 and CDR2 (germline): SGHRS, YFSETQ. In DNA form, the CDR3 reads TGCGCCAGCAGCTTGGGACAGGGTGACGGTGAAGCTTTCTTT. Protein: CASSLGQGDGEAFF.

The V call is TRBV28, the J call TRBJ1-2; TRBD1 aligns across 10 bases. Per the germline V gene, CDR1 is MDHEN and CDR2 is SYDVKM. This CDR3 has 13 amino acids. Trimming at V came to 5 bases and at J to 8 bases, leaving 5 bases not matched to a gene. In DNA form, the CDR3 reads TGTGCCAGCAGTGGGACAGGGGATTCGGGCTACACCTTC. Its translation is CASSGTGDSGYTF.

The chain recombines TRBV27 with TRBJ2-3; no definite D call. The CDR3 length is 15 residues. Trimming removed 0 bases from V and 1 base from J, with 8 bases in between. Germline V lookup: CDR1 MNHEY, CDR2 SMNVEV (reference sequence). The CDR3 reads CASSLSAQRTDTQYF. The CDR3 DNA reads as TGTGCCAGCAGTTTATCGGCACAGCGCACAGATACGCAGTATTTT.

The rearrangement links TRBV27 to TRBJ2-2, with D possibly matching TRBD1 (8 bases). V was trimmed by 6 bases and J by 6 bases, leaving 14 bases between them. CDR1 and CDR2 from the germline V gene are MNHEY and SMNVEV (reference sequence). CDR3 size: 14 residues. The DNA for the CDR3 is TGTGCCAGCAGAACAGGGGGGGGAGCCGGGGAGCTGTTTTTT. The encoded protein is CASRTGGGAGELFF.

CDR3 sequence (DNA): TGTGCCAGTAGTATCCTCTCCCGGGGGGCCGGGGAGCTGTTTTTT. Residues: CASSILSRGAGELFF. V usage is TRBV19 and J usage is TRBJ2-2; TRBD2 matches 7 bases. Germline V gene data show CDR1 as LNHDA and CDR2 as SQIVND (reference sequence). This CDR3 spans 15 amino acids. J gave up 6 bases and V 3 bases, and 7 bases lay outside the gene matches. Supplemented by reference TRBV19 and TRBJ2-2, the full variable domain reads DGGITQSPKYLFRKEGQNVTLSCEQNLNHDAMYWYRQDPGQGLRLIYYSQIVNDFQKGDIAEGYSVSREKKESFPLTVTSAQKNPTAFYLCASSILSRGAGELFFGEGSRLTVL.

The chain uses TRBV28 and TRBJ1-5; 8 bases match TRBD1. The germline V gene encodes CDR1 MDHEN and CDR2 SYDVKM. This CDR3 has 16 residues. Trimming removed 5 bases from V and 1 base from J; junction bases left unmatched: 7. The CDR3 protein is CASSEQGVHSNQPQHF. CDR3 coding DNA: TGTGCCAGCAGTGAACAGGGGGTACACAGCAATCAGCCCCAGCATTTT.

The chain employs TRBV7-9 and TRBJ1-2, with TRBD1 identical over 8 bases. Losses at the gene ends were 4 bases for V and 4 bases for J; bases not matched to a gene: 11. The length of the CDR3 is 16 residues. The V gene's germline CDR1 is SEHNR and CDR2 FQNEAQ (reference sequence). Written as DNA, the CDR3 is TGTGCCAGCAGCTCCCGGACAGGGAGGGCAAGCTATGGCTACACCTTC. Translating gives CASSSRTGRASYGYTF.

This chain uses TRBV10-3 with TRBJ2-1, with 8 bases identical to TRBD1. The germline V gene has CDR1 ENHRY and CDR2 SYGVKD. V dropped 2 bases and J dropped 4; count of bases not matched to a gene: 7. There are 16 residues in the CDR3. The CDR3 spells CAISETAGQAYNEQFF. The CDR3 DNA is TGTGCCATCAGTGAGACTGCGGGACAGGCGTACAATGAGCAGTTCTTC.

This chain joins TRBV7-2 and TRBJ2-1; 12 positions match TRBD2. This CDR3 region has 18 residues. After removal of 4 bases from V and 0 bases from J, the junction contained 7 bases not matched to a gene. The germline gives CDR1 SGHTA, CDR2 FQGNSA. The DNA for the CDR3 is TGTGCCAGCAGCTCGGGACTAGCGGGCTTGAGCTCCTACAATGAGCAGTTCTTC. It yields the protein CASSSGLAGLSSYNEQFF.

This clone appeared a single time. The chain joins TRBV5-1 to TRBJ2-3; TRBD1 matches at 9 bases. Looked up from germline, CDR1 is SGHRS and CDR2 is YFSETQ. The CDR3 is made up of 15 amino acids. The trim removed 3 bases at V and 2 bases at J, leaving 4 bases unmatched. This CDR3 reads CASSWTGAITDTQYF. The CDR3, as DNA: TGCGCCAGCAGCTGGACAGGGGCTATCACAGATACGCAGTATTTT.

The DNA of the CDR3 is TGTGCCAGCAGTTTTGACAGGGGGGCCACAGATACGCAGTATTTT. Amino acids: CASSFDRGATDTQYF. The rearrangement joins TRBV28 to TRBJ2-3; 9 bases match TRBD1. J gave up 2 bases and V 3 bases, and 3 bases lay outside the gene matches. Germline assignment: CDR1 MDHEN and CDR2 SYDVKM. The CDR3 contains 15 residues.

This chain joins TRBV10-3 and TRBJ2-2; a weak D match, TRBD2 (6 bases). Trimming took 0 bases from V and 5 from J, leaving 19 bases between them. Germline CDR1 reads ENHRY; CDR2 reads SYGVKD. The CDR3 runs to 18 residues. The DNA for the CDR3 is TGTGCCATCAGTGAGTCTAATATGGTTAGCGGATATACCGGGGAGCTGTTTTTT. Its protein product is CAISESNMVSGYTGELFF.

The genes are TRBV29-1 and TRBJ1-1; the D is unclear. This CDR3 has 13 amino acids. V was cut by 4 bases and J by 0 bases, with 9 bases left in between. Germline-derived CDR1 and CDR2 are SQVTM and ANQGSEA. CDR3: CSVGRVMNTEAFF. The CDR3 DNA follows: TGCAGCGTTGGACGGGTCATGAACACTGAAGCTTTCTTT.

V and J are TRBV5-1 and TRBJ2-1; the D is unclear. Germline loops: CDR1 SGHRS, CDR2 YFSETQ. This CDR3 comprises 14 residues. Trimming took off 4 bases at V and 2 bases at J, with 10 bases between the two ends. CDR3 sequence (DNA): TGCGCCAGCAGCCCCCGTCCAGCCTACAATGAGCAGTTCTTC. As protein: CASSPRPAYNEQFF.

The rearrangement uses TRBV5-5 and TRBJ2-5; tentatively, D is TRBD2 (6 bases). The V end was cut by 7 bases, the J end by 5 bases, with 24 bases between. The germline CDR1 and CDR2 sequences are SGHKS and YYEKEE (reference sequence). The CDR3 is 16 amino acids. CDR3 region: CASHLVSGGPRETQYF. CDR3 DNA: TGTGCCAGCCATCTTGTCTCTGGAGGGCCGCGGGAGACCCAGTACTTC.